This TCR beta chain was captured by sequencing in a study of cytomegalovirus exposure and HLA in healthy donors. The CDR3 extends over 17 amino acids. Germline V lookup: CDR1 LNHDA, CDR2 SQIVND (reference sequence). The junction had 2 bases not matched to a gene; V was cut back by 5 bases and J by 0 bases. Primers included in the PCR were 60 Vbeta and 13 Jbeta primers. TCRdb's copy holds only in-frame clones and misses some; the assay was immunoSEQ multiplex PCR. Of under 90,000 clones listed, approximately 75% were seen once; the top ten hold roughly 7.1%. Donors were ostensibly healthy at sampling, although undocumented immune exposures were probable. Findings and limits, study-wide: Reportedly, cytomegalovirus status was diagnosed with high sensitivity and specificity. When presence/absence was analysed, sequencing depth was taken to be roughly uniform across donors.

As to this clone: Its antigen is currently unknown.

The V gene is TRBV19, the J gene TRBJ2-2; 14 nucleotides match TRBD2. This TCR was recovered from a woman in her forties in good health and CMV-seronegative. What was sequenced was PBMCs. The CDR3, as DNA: TGTGCCAGTAGTGGGACTAGCGGGGGACCGAACACCGGGGAGCTGTTTTTT. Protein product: CASSGTSGGPNTGELFF.